Below, one TCR beta chain is given with its context. Its antigen is undetermined. V dropped 8 bases and J dropped 3 bases, with 17 bases sitting between them. This CDR3 contains 14 residues. Germline V gene lookup returns CDR1 MDHEN and CDR2 SYDVKM. The method was immunoSEQ multiplex PCR; TCRdb's version includes in-frame clones alone and lacks a portion of them. The sample shows roughly 28,000 clones, approximately 91% of them seen only once. The data stem from a study of T cell responses to AZD1222 COVID-19 vaccine. Study-level information: Second-dose intervals near 4 or 12 weeks were combined.

Points from the study as a whole: Only a handful of AZD1222 recipients were seropositive at baseline. Donor demographics were predominantly white British with a female majority; clonal diversity may be underestimated.

This sequence originates from an adult in good health. The chain couples TRBV28 to TRBJ2-7; D is possibly TRBD2 (7 bases). The sample here was peripheral blood, taken on day 0 of AZD1222 vaccination. CDR3 DNA: TGTGCCAGCCGTAGGGCAGGGGAGGGCTACGAGCAGTACTTC. It specifies CASRRAGEGYEQYF.